The 16 T cell receptor beta chains reported below all come from one sample, sequenced in a study of blood T cells in healthy people across ages. Primed by a sample-barcoded 5' primer and a J-beta primer mix, a second PCR proceeded for about 7 to 12 cycles. TCRdb re-called the 5' RACE reads through MiXCR, storing one row per CDR3 protein. The data contain 1.5 million to 2 million distinct CDR3 sequences, around 50% of them singletons. Material for sequencing was blood. These receptors originate from a woman in her forties in good health.

This clonotype was counted only a few times. The gene calls are TRBV2 and TRBJ2-3; D perhaps matches TRBD1 (6 bases). The CDR3 is 15 residues long. The V end lost 1 base, the J end lost 2 bases, and 10 bases lay between the germline ends. The V gene's germline CDR1 is SNHLY and CDR2 FYNNEI. CDR3 region: CASSEDREPTDTQYF. CDR3 DNA: TGTGCCAGCAGTGAAGACAGGGAGCCCACAGATACGCAGTATTTT. The whole variable domain, remainder taken from reference TRBV2 and TRBJ2-3, is EPEVTQTPSHQVTQMGQEVILRCVPISNHLYFYWYRQILGQKVEFLVSFYNNEISEKSEIFDDQFSVERPDGSNFTLKIRSTKLEDSAMYFCASSEDREPTDTQYFGPGTRLTVL.

The table lists this clonotype with a few counts. The chain has TRBV7-9 and TRBJ2-5; the match to TRBD1 covers 7 bases. The J segment lost 3 bases and the V segment lost 5 bases, leaving 12 bases of the junction unmatched. The CDR3 covers 16 residues. Germline CDR1 is SEHNR and CDR2 is FQNEAQ (reference sequence). This chain's CDR3 is CASSPPGRGFEETQYF. The CDR3 nucleotides are TGTGCCAGCAGCCCCCCGGGCAGGGGGTTCGAAGAGACCCAGTACTTC.

Many counts were recorded for this clonotype. This chain links TRBV6-2 or TRBV6-3 with TRBJ2-7; the match to TRBD1 covers 8 bases. The length of the CDR3 is 13 residues. CDR1 and CDR2 from the germline V gene are MNHEY and SVGEGT. V trimming: 6 bases; J trimming: 1 base; junction bases outside the gene matches: 2. Written as DNA, the CDR3 is TGTGCCAGCAGCGGGGACAGGTCCTACGAGCAGTACTTC. Protein: CASSGDRSYEQYF.

This clonotype was observed a handful of times. The J gene is TRBJ2-3, the V gene TRBV14; possible D gene TRBD1, 6 bases. With 0 bases removed from V and 5 bases from J, the gap between germline ends came to 9 bases. The CDR3 loop spans 14 amino acids. Germline CDR1 SGHDN, CDR2 FVKESK. The CDR3 loop is CASSQDGRGDTQYF. Here the CDR3 DNA reads TGTGCCAGCAGCCAAGACGGCAGGGGAGATACGCAGTATTTT.

This clonotype was observed a handful of times. This chain connects TRBV27 to TRBJ2-3, with D maybe TRBD1 (6 bases). Germline CDR1 and CDR2: MNHEY and SMNVEV (reference sequence). This CDR3 has 16 residues. V dropped 5 bases and J dropped 4 bases, with 19 bases sitting between them. Here the CDR3 DNA reads TGTGCCAGCAGTCCCACCGCGGGCAGGGGACCAGATACGCAGTATTTT. Protein: CASSPTAGRGPDTQYF.

The chain has TRBV27 and TRBJ2-7, with 7 bases aligning to TRBD2. The CDR3 contains 13 residues. Trimming cost V 6 bases and J 3 bases; bases outside gene matches: 5. CDR1 MNHEY and CDR2 SMNVEV come from the germline V gene (reference sequence). CDR3 region: CASRDGGGYEQYF. In DNA, the CDR3 is TGTGCCAGCAGAGATGGCGGGGGCTACGAGCAGTACTTC.

The chain couples TRBV20-1 to TRBJ2-3; the D gene could be TRBD1 or TRBD2 (5 bases each). This CDR3 contains 14 residues. Trimming left V 5 bases short and J 5 bases short, with 17 bases between. Germline CDR1 DFQATT, CDR2 SNEGSKA (reference sequence). The CDR3 coding sequence is TGCAGTGCTGAGGGACGAGCGGTTCTAGATACGCAGTATTTT. Protein sequence: CSAEGRAVLDTQYF.

This clonotype has more than one count but fewer than ten. The CDR3 protein is CASSSTSGAKNIQYF. In DNA form, the CDR3 reads TGTGCCAGCAGCTCGACTAGCGGGGCAAAAAACATTCAGTACTTC. The chain employs TRBV7-3 and TRBJ2-4; 11 positions match TRBD2. The CDR3 has 15 amino acids. Germline CDR1 SGHTA, CDR2 FQGTGA. Trimming removed 4 bases from V and 4 bases from J; junction bases left unmatched: 3.

The rearrangement uses TRBV6-5 and TRBJ1-1; D is unclear. V was cut by 3 bases and J by 1 base, with 12 bases left in between. The CDR3 runs to 15 residues. Germline lookup yields CDR1 MNHEY and CDR2 SVGAGI. The CDR3 bases are TGTGCCAGCAGTTATGGCCTGATGGGGAACACTGAAGCTTTCTTT. This codes for CASSYGLMGNTEAFF.

The CDR3 is CASSQVSDRYGYTF. DNA of the CDR3: TGTGCCAGCTCGCAAGTGTCTGACAGATATGGCTACACCTTC. This sequence joins TRBV18 and TRBJ1-2, with a weak D call TRBD1 (5 bases). Germline CDR1 KGHSH, CDR2 LQKENI. The CDR3 sequence is 14 residues long. Between the trimmed V and J ends, which lost 6 bases and 5 bases, there was a span of 16 bases. Based on the CDR3 plus reference TRBV18 and TRBJ1-2, the full variable domain is NAGVMQNPRHLVRRRGQEARLRCSPMKGHSHVYWYRQLPEEGLKFMVYLQKENIIDESGMPKERFSAEFPKEGPSILRIQQVVRGDSAAYFCASSQVSDRYGYTFGSGTRLTVV.

The chain uses TRBV29-1 and TRBJ2-3; 8 positions agree with TRBD2. V lost 7 bases and J lost 3; bases outside the gene matches: 12. This CDR3 spans 15 amino acids. Germline lookup yields CDR1 SQVTM and CDR2 ANQGSEA. The CDR3 nucleotides read TGCAGCGCTCCCCCTGCGGGGGGCGGTACAGATACGCAGTATTTT. Protein product: CSAPPAGGGTDTQYF.

The chain has TRBV27 and TRBJ1-5; D might be TRBD1 (5 bases). From germline, CDR1 is MNHEY and CDR2 SMNVEV (reference sequence). CDR3 length: 13 residues. Trimming cost V 10 bases and J 4 bases, with 14 bases left between them. The CDR3 bases are TGTGCCACCTGGGACGGGAAGAATCAGCCCCAGCATTTT. It specifies CATWDGKNQPQHF.

The chain is built from TRBV9 and TRBJ1-1; 9 bases match TRBD1. J lost 4 bases, V lost 3 bases, and 10 bases had no gene match. Germline CDR1 and CDR2: SGDLS and YYNGEE. This CDR3 spans 16 amino acids. CDR3 nucleotides: TGTGCCAGCAGCGGGACAGGGGCCCAACTGAGCACTGAAGCTTTCTTT. This encodes CASSGTGAQLSTEAFF.

This chain connects TRBV21-1 to TRBJ2-7; the table's D call, TRBD1, has no DNA check behind it. TRBV21-1 is classified as a pseudogene. CDR3 length equals 16 residues. The CDR3 loop reads CASSKVQGQGFYEQYF. The DNA for the CDR3 is TGTGCCAGCAGCAAAGTCCAGGGACAGGGCTTTTACGAGCAGTACTTC.

This clonotype was seen only once. The chain joins TRBV10-3 to TRBJ1-1; tentative D call: TRBD1 (6 bases). The length of the CDR3 is 15 residues. The V gene's germline CDR1 is ENHRY and CDR2 SYGVKD. Between the trimmed V and J ends, which lost 6 bases and 2 bases, there was a span of 16 bases. Here the CDR3 DNA reads TGTGCCATCAGCCTAACTACAGGGCCTAACACTGAAGCTTTCTTT. Encoded protein: CAISLTTGPNTEAFF.

The CDR3 DNA follows: TGTGCCAGCAGGCAGGGAGGTGGAGGCTATGGCTACACCTTC. This gives the protein CASRQGGGGYGYTF. This chain links TRBV7-2 with TRBJ1-2, with D tentatively TRBD1 (5 bases). The germline gives CDR1 SGHTA, CDR2 FQGNSA. The V end was cut by 6 bases, the J end by 4 bases, with 15 bases between. The length of the CDR3 is 14 residues.